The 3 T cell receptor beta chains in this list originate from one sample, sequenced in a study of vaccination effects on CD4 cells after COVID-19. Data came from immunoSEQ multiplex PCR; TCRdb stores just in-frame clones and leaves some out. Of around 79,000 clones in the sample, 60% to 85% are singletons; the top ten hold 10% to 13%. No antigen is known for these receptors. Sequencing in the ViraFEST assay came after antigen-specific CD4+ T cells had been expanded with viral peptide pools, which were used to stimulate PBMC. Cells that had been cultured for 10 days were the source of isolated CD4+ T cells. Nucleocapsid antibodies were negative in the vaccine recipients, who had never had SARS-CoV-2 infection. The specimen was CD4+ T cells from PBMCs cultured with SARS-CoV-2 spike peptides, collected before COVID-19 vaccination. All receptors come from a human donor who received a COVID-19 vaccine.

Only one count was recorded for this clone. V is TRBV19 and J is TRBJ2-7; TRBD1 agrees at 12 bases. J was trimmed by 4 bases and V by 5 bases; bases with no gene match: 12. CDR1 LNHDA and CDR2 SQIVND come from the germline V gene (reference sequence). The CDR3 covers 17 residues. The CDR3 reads CASSPFPGTGGDYEQYV. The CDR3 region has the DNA TGTGCCAGTAGTCCCTTTCCGGGGACAGGGGGCGATTACGAGCAGTACGTC.

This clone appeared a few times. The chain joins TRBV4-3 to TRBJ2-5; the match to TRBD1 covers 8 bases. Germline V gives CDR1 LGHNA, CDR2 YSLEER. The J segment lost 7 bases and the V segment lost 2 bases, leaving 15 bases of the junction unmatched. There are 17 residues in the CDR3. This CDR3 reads CASSQNPHRGNIGTQYF. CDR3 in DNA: TGCGCCAGCAGCCAAAACCCCCACAGGGGGAATATTGGGACCCAGTACTTC.

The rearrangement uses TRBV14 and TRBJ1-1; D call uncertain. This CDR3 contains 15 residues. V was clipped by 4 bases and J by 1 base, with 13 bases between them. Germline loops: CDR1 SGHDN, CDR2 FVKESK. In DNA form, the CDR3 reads TGTGCCAGCAGCCCGTTGGGAGGCAGGAACACTGAAGCTTTCTTT. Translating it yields CASSPLGGRNTEAFF.